This T cell receptor beta chain stems from a study of T cell responses to AZD1222 COVID-19 vaccine. Regarding the study as a whole: Most donors were white British and more were female, and clonal diversity was possibly underestimated.

Note on this clone: Its matching antigen is unknown.

This CDR3 is built from 11 residues. Germline loops: CDR1 SGHDT, CDR2 YYEEEE. Trimming left V 2 bases short and J 5 bases short, with 3 bases between. Using immunoSEQ multiplex PCR, the repertoire was profiled, and TCRdb retains in-frame clones only, with some absent. Here the sample spans approximately 150,000 clones, about 93% being singletons. Sequenced here: peripheral blood, sampled on day 0 of AZD1222 vaccination. The rearrangement links TRBV5-6 to TRBJ2-3; no firm D call. The origin of this receptor is an adult in good health. The CDR3 region has the DNA TGTGCCAGCAGCTTCAGAGATACGCAGTATTTT. Translating it yields CASSFRDTQYF.